The 24 T cell receptor beta chains presented below share a single source sample, sequenced in a study of metastatic and nonmetastatic thyroid tumors (dated by TCRdb to the early 2020s). None of the patients had been given any treatment before thyroid surgery. Library preparation used PCR. Sequenced using an Illumina HiSeq 4000. TCRdb reworked the public reads: Q25 trimming with fastp, MiXCR clone assembly, productive beta chains retained. This sample comprises some 8,800 clones, 44% of them detected only once. The ten largest clones capture approximately 33% of the sample. Sequencing was performed on tumor tissue. All receptors come from a male donor with papillary thyroid cancer or a benign thyroid nodule (not recorded which). Some clones in this sample may be carry-over from other donors' samples.

The rearrangement joins TRBV6-1 to TRBJ2-7; D might be TRBD1 (5 bases). The CDR3 covers 12 residues. Per germline, CDR1 MNHNS and CDR2 SASEGT. With 6 bases removed from V and 2 bases from J, the gap between germline ends came to 8 bases. The CDR3 DNA follows: TGTGCCAGCAGAGGGGATGCCTACGAGCAGTACTTC. Translated, it gives CASRGDAYEQYF.

By proportion, this clone is medium-sized. The genes are TRBV7-3 and TRBJ1-3; 10 bases align to TRBD1. CDR3 length equals 19 residues. The germline gives CDR1 SGHTA, CDR2 FQGTGA. V gave up 4 bases and J gave up 1 base; unmatched junction bases: 13. In DNA form, the CDR3 reads TGTGCCAGCAGCTCGTTCTCCGGGACAGGGGTACCGTCTGGAAACACCATATATTTT. Amino acids: CASSSFSGTGVPSGNTIYF. The full variable domain, its missing parts supplied by reference TRBV7-3 and TRBJ1-3, is GAGVSQTPSNKVTEKGKYVELRCDPISGHTALYWYRQSLGQGPEFLIYFQGTGAADDSGLPNDRFFAVRPEGSVSTLKIQRTERGDSAVYLCASSSFSGTGVPSGNTIYFGEGSWLTVV.

The rearrangement links TRBV5-1 to TRBJ2-7; D perhaps matches TRBD2 (5 bases). The germline gives CDR1 SGHRS, CDR2 YFSETQ. The CDR3 covers 15 residues. The V and J ends lost 2 bases and 6 bases respectively, with 18 bases between them. CDR3 sequence reads: CASSFAGRGSTEQYF. CDR3 in DNA: TGCGCCAGCAGCTTCGCGGGCAGAGGATCCACCGAGCAGTACTTC.

The chain links TRBV3-1 to TRBJ1-6; D is perhaps TRBD1 (5 bases). Germline CDR1 LGHDT, CDR2 YNNKEL (reference sequence). This CDR3 region has 14 residues. Trimming removed 0 bases from V and 9 bases from J, with 9 bases in between. The CDR3 nucleotides read TGTGCCAGCAGCCAAGAGGGAGGGGCTTCACCCCTCCACTTT. This codes for CASSQEGGASPLHF. Full variable domain (outside the CDR3, taken from reference TRBV3-1 and TRBJ1-6): DTAVSQTPKYLVTQMGNDKSIKCEQNLGHDTMYWYKQDSKKFLKIMFSYNNKELIINETVPNRFSPKSPDKAHLNLHINSLELGDSAVYFCASSQEGGASPLHFGNGTRLTVT.

J is TRBJ1-5 and V is TRBV30; tentative D call: TRBD1 (6 bases). Trimming took 4 bases from V and 3 from J, leaving 13 bases between them. Germline CDR1 reads GTSNPN; CDR2 reads SVGIG (reference sequence). The CDR3 runs 14 residues. CDR3 amino acids: CAWNQGSLNQPQHF. Written as DNA, the CDR3 is TGTGCCTGGAATCAGGGGTCTCTCAATCAGCCCCAGCATTTT.

The V and J genes are TRBV12-3 or TRBV12-4 and TRBJ2-7, with unresolved D. This CDR3 comprises 11 residues. V dropped 5 bases and J dropped 0 bases, with 2 bases sitting between them. CDR3 region: CASSNSYEQYF. Here the CDR3 DNA reads TGTGCCAGCAGTAACTCCTACGAGCAGTACTTC.

This clone was recorded once. The J gene is TRBJ2-7, the V gene TRBV20-1, with D perhaps TRBD2 (6 bases). CDR1 DFQATT and CDR2 SNEGSKA come from the germline V gene (reference sequence). This CDR3 has 13 amino acids. Trimming took 6 bases from V and 7 from J, leaving 19 bases between them. For the CDR3, the DNA is TGCAGTGCCCAAATAGGCGCGGAGGGAGAGCAGTACTTC. It yields the protein CSAQIGAEGEQYF.

The chain is built from TRBV7-2 and TRBJ2-7; TRBD2 is a possible D gene (5 bases). The V gene lost 1 base and the J gene lost 4 bases, with 11 bases spanning the gap. The CDR3 extends over 14 amino acids. The germline CDR1 and CDR2 sequences are SGHTA and FQGNSA. CDR3 protein: CASSLGLEGYEQYF. The CDR3 DNA sequence: TGTGCCAGCAGCTTAGGGCTAGAGGGTTACGAGCAGTACTTC.

In this sample, this clone is medium-sized. J is TRBJ1-3 and V is TRBV20-1; unclear D gene. Trimming shortened V by 0 bases and J by 0 bases, and 9 bases separated the two germline ends. The CDR3 contains 15 residues. CDR1 is DFQATT, CDR2 SNEGSKA, per germline (reference sequence). The DNA of the CDR3 is TGCAGTGCTAGAGATACACCAAACTCTGGAAACACCATATATTTT. Amino acid sequence: CSARDTPNSGNTIYF.

This clone was detected a few times. This chain connects TRBV7-9 to TRBJ2-7; a possible D gene is TRBD2 (5 bases). The CDR3 length is 14 residues. Germline V gene lookup returns CDR1 SEHNR and CDR2 FQNEAQ (reference sequence). V was shortened by 5 bases and J by 2 bases, with 13 bases between the two germline ends. For the CDR3, the DNA is TGTGCCAGCAGCAAGCCGGGATCCCCCTACGAGCAGTACTTC. Translation: CASSKPGSPYEQYF.

The chain employs TRBV5-1 and TRBJ1-4; D not resolved. From germline, CDR1 is SGHRS and CDR2 YFSETQ. V lost 4 bases and J 0 bases, leaving 10 bases between the germline ends. The CDR3 runs 15 residues. CDR3 sequence: CASSLAEATNEKLFF. CDR3 in DNA: TGCGCCAGCAGCCTGGCCGAGGCAACTAATGAAAAACTGTTTTTT.

The chain joins TRBV7-2 to TRBJ2-3; D could derive from TRBD1 or TRBD2 (6 bases each). The CDR3 is 14 residues long. Trimming took off 1 base at V and 4 bases at J, with 9 bases between the two ends. CDR1 and CDR2 from the germline V gene are SGHTA and FQGNSA. CDR3 coding DNA: TGTGCCAGCAGCTTAGATGGGGGGCCAGATACGCAGTATTTT. Translated: CASSLDGGPDTQYF. The whole variable domain, filled in from reference TRBV7-2 and TRBJ2-3, reads GAGVSQSPSNKVTEKGKDVELRCDPISGHTALYWYRQSLGQGLEFLIYFQGNSAPDKSGLPSDRFSAERTGGSVSTLTIQRTQQEDSAVYLCASSLDGGPDTQYFGPGTRLTVL.

The chain has TRBV24-1 and TRBJ2-7, with D unclear. The CDR3 is 14 residues long. From germline, CDR1 is KGHDR and CDR2 SFDVKD. V gave up 4 bases and J gave up 2 bases, with 11 bases separating them. The CDR3 here is CATSDPPKTYEQYF. The DNA of the CDR3 is TGTGCCACCAGTGACCCCCCAAAGACCTACGAGCAGTACTTC.

This clone has only a few counts. V gene TRBV28 combines with J gene TRBJ1-6; 7 bases match TRBD1. The CDR3 consists of 14 residues. The germline V gene encodes CDR1 MDHEN and CDR2 SYDVKM. J was trimmed by 5 bases and V by 4 bases; bases with no gene match: 2. The CDR3 DNA reads as TGTGCCAGCAGTTACAGGGGCGATAATTCACCCCTCCACTTT. It specifies CASSYRGDNSPLHF.

This clone showed up many times. The CDR3 protein is CANNPGGVWGYEQYF. The CDR3 nucleotides read TGTGCCAATAACCCAGGAGGGGTATGGGGTTACGAGCAGTACTTC. This sequence joins TRBV19 and TRBJ2-7, with a tentative D call TRBD2 (6 bases). This CDR3 has 15 amino acids. Germline values: CDR1 LNHDA, CDR2 SQIVND (reference sequence). V was trimmed by 10 bases and J by 4 bases, leaving 23 bases between them.

A word on this clone: The junction departs from germline at one end; a sequencing error may be responsible. This chain links TRBV11-2 with TRBJ2-7; the D gene is possibly TRBD1 (7 bases). Germline values: CDR1 SGHAT, CDR2 FQNNGV. CDR3 length: 16 amino acids. The CDR3, as DNA: TGTGCCAGCATCTTAAAAGGGGGCGGGGACCCTTACGAGCAGTACTTC. Translation: CASILKGGGDPYEQYF.

Notes on this clone: A read error may produce the germline difference seen at one junction end. The V and J genes are TRBV14 and TRBJ2-7; unclear D gene. The CDR3 spans 14 residues. Germline loops: CDR1 SGHDN, CDR2 FVKESK. CDR3 coding DNA: TGTGCCAGCAACCAATATGACGTTTCCTACGAGCAGTACTTC. It translates to CASNQYDVSYEQYF.

This clone is medium-sized. The J gene is TRBJ1-2, the V gene TRBV20-1; TRBD1 matches at 8 bases. The CDR3 is 14 residues long. V shed 4 bases and J 4 bases; nucleotides not matched to a gene: 8. Germline V gene lookup returns CDR1 DFQATT and CDR2 SNEGSKA (reference sequence). CDR3 in amino acids: CSATSDRAIYGYTF. In DNA, the CDR3 is TGCAGTGCTACCTCGGACAGGGCAATCTATGGCTACACCTTC.

The chain has TRBV20-1 and TRBJ1-2, with D possibly being TRBD1 (6 bases). Germline lookup yields CDR1 DFQATT and CDR2 SNEGSKA (reference sequence). There are 11 residues in the CDR3. The CDR3 DNA reads TGCAGAGCTCATGACAGGACTGGCTACACCTTC. Translated: CRAHDRTGYTF.

This clone has a handful of counts. V usage is TRBV2 and J usage is TRBJ1-1, with D possibly TRBD1 on 6 matching bases. CDR1 and CDR2 (germline): SNHLY, FYNNEI. V dropped 8 bases and J dropped 0 bases, with 16 bases sitting between them. CDR3 length equals 15 residues. The CDR3 is CASLQDSYMNTEAFF. The CDR3, as DNA: TGTGCCAGCTTACAGGACAGCTACATGAACACTGAAGCTTTCTTT.

This rearrangement joins TRBV4-1 to TRBJ2-1; TRBD2 agrees at 9 bases. The CDR3 runs 16 residues. The V gene end was trimmed by 4 bases and the J gene end by 9 bases; junction bases not matched to a gene: 13. CDR1 and CDR2 (germline): MGHRA, YSYEKL. CDR3: CASSLAGTSINGEQFF. Written as DNA, the CDR3 is TGCGCCAGCAGCCTAGCGGGGACTAGCATAAATGGTGAGCAGTTCTTC.

This clone was detected only once. This chain joins TRBV20-1 and TRBJ2-7; 9 bases map to TRBD1. Germline V CDR1 and CDR2: DFQATT, SNEGSKA (reference sequence). V lost 6 bases, J lost 4 bases, and 10 bases stayed unmatched. The CDR3 extends over 14 amino acids. The CDR3 nucleotides read TGCAGTGCCCGACCCGGGGACAGGGCTTACGAGCAGTACTTC. This sequence encodes CSARPGDRAYEQYF.

By share, this clone counts as medium-sized. Here the CDR3 DNA reads TGCAGTGAAGAGGGAGCGGGGGGAGATACGCAGTATTTT. Residues: CSEEGAGGDTQYF. The chain couples TRBV20-1 to TRBJ2-3, with TRBD2 matching 9 bases. The germline V gene has CDR1 DFQATT and CDR2 SNEGSKA (reference sequence). V lost 7 bases and J lost 5; bases outside the gene matches: 7. The CDR3 sequence is 13 residues long.

Worth noting for this clone: A read error is likely, as this CDR3 ends without the conserved phenylalanine or tryptophan. It is unclear where the CDR3 begins or ends on the DNA, so no DNA is shown, and the CDR3 is as TCRdb lists it. This rearrangement joins TRBV12-3 or TRBV12-4 to TRBJ2-7; TRBD1, the table's D call, was not compared with the DNA. The CDR3 length is 12 residues, termini included. This CDR3 reads CASSPFGDEKYL.